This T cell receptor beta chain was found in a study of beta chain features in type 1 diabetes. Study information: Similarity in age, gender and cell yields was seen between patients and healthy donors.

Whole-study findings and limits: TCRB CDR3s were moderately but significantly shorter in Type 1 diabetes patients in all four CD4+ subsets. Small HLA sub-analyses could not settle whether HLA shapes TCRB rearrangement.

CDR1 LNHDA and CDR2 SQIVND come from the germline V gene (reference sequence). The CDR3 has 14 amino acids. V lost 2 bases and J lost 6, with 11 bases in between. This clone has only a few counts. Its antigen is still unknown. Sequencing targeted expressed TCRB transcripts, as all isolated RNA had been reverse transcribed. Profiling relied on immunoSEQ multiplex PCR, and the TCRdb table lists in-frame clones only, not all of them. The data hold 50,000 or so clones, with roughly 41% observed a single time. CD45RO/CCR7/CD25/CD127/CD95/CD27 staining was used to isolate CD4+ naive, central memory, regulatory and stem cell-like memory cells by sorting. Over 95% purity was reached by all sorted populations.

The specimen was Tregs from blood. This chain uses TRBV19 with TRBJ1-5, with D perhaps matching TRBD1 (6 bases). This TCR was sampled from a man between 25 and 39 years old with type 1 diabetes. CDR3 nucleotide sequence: TGTGCCAGTAGTATAACAGGGTTGAGTCAGCCCCAGCATTTT. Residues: CASSITGLSQPQHF.